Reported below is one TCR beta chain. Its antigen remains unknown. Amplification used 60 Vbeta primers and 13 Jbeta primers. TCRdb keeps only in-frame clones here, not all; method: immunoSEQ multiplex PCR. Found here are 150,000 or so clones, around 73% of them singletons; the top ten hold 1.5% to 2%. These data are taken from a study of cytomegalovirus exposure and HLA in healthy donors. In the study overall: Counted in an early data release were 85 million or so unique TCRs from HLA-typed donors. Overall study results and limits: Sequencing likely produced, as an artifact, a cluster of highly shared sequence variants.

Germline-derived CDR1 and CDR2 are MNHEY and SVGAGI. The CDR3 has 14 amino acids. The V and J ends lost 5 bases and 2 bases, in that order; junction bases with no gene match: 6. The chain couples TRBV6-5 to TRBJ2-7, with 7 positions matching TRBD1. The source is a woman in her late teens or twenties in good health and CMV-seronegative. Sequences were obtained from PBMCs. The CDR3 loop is CASSRTGQTYEQYF. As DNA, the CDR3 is TGTGCCAGCAGTCGGACAGGCCAAACCTACGAGCAGTACTTC.